This T cell receptor (beta chain) emerged from a study of identical twins. Each CDR3 protein gets one entry after TCRdb re-called the 5' RACE reads with MiXCR. Of some 1,700,000 distinct CDR3 sequences in the sample, about 30% were seen once. Germline V gene data show CDR1 as DFQATT and CDR2 as SNEGSKA (reference sequence). Trimming took 6 bases from V and 0 from J; bases not matched to a gene: 9. CDR3 length equals 18 residues. The sample was cord blood. V gene TRBV20-1 combines with J gene TRBJ2-4; 15 nucleotides align to TRBD2. The receptor comes from a newborn girl in good health. Written as DNA, the CDR3 is TGCAGTGCCCCGGGGACTAGCGGGAGGAACCTAGCCAAAAACATTCAGTACTTC. Its protein is CSAPGTSGRNLAKNIQYF.